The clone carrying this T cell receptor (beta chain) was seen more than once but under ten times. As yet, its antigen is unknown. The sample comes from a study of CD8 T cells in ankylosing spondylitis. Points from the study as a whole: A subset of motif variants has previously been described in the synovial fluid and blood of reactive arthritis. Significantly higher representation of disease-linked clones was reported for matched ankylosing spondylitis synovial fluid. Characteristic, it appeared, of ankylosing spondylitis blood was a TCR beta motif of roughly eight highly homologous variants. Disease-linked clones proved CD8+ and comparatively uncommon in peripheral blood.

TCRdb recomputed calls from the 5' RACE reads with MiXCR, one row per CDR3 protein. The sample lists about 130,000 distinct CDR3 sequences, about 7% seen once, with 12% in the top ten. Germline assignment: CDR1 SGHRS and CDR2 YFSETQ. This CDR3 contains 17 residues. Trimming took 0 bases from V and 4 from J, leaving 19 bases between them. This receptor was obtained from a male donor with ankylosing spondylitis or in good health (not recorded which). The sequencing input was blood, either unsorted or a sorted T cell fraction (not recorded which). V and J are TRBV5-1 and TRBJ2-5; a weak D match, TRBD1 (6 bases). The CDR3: CASSLARGAGSGETQYF. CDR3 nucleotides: TGCGCCAGCAGCTTGGCCAGGGGAGCTGGGAGTGGAGAGACCCAGTACTTC.